The T cell receptor (beta chain) described here comes from a study of T cell responses to AZD1222 COVID-19 vaccine. Study-wide results and limits: Only after the peak T cell response were repertoires sampled. The donor cohort was predominantly white British with a female majority, and clonal diversity may have been underestimated.

Method: immunoSEQ multiplex PCR; TCRdb's copy keeps in-frame clones and lacks some. Of about 94,000 clones listed, around 87% were seen once; the top ten hold 12%. This clone was observed a few times. Its antigen is undetermined. The CDR3 extends over 14 amino acids. Germline V gene sequence: CDR1 MNHEY, CDR2 SMNVEV (reference sequence). V lost 3 bases, J lost 5 bases, and 13 bases lay in between. This sequence was found in an adult who received the AZD1222 COVID-19 vaccine. The chain uses TRBV27 and TRBJ1-1; TRBD1 might be the D (6 bases). The material sequenced was peripheral blood, taken 28 days after the second AZD1222 dose. For the CDR3, the DNA is TGTGCCAGCAGTTTCGTGTCAGGGGAAACTGAAGCTTTCTTT. Translated: CASSFVSGETEAFF.